The clone carrying this T cell receptor (beta chain) has ten or more counts. The antigen remains unidentified. This sample was included in a study of Graves' ophthalmopathy and Graves' hyperthyroidism. The study's findings and limits: The authors also found most expanded thyroid clonotypes above 0.001 frequency in blood.

CDR3 length: 11 amino acids. CDR1 and CDR2 (germline): SQVTM, ANQGSEA. Trimming left V 6 bases short and J 8 bases short, with 10 bases between. Amplifying from RNA transcripts, the study obtained TCR beta CDR3 regions. An opening RT-PCR round employed HTBI primers and preceded a second-round multiplex PCR. Each CDR3 protein is one row after TCRdb ran MiXCR on the multiplex PCR reads. The sample includes about 550,000 distinct CDR3 sequences, just under 40% of them seen just once. Sequencing was carried out using peripheral blood or thyroid tissue (not recorded which). J is TRBJ2-2 and V is TRBV29-1, with D unresolved. This receptor was taken from an adult man with Graves' hyperthyroidism. The CDR3 bases are TGCAGCGTAAAGGTTGGGGGGGAGCTGTTTTTT. Encoded protein: CSVKVGGELFF.